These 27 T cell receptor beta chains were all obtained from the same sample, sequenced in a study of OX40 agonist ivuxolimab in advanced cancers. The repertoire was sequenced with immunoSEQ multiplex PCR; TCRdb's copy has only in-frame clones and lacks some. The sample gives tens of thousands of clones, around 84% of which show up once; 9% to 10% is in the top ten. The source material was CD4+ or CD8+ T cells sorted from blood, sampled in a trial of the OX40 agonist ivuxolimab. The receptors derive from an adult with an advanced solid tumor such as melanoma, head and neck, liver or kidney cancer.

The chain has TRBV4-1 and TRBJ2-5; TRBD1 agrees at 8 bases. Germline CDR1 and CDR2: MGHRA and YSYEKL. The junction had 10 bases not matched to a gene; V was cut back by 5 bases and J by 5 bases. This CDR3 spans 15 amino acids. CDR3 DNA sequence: TGCGCCAGCAGCTTGAGGGACAGGCAGGGGGAGACCCAGTACTTC. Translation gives CASSLRDRQGETQYF.

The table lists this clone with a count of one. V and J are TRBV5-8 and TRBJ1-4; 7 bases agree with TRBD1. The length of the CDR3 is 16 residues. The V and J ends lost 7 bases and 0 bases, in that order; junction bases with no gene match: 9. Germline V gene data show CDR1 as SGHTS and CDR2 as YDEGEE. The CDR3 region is CASCNTGDPTNEKLFF. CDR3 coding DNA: TGTGCCAGCTGCAACACAGGGGATCCAACTAATGAAAAACTGTTTTTT.

CDR3 nucleotide sequence: TGTGCCAGCAGCCCCGGGAGGATTAGCTCCTACAATGAGCAGTTCTTC. Amino acids: CASSPGRISSYNEQFF. The chain employs TRBV7-8 and TRBJ2-1; 7 nucleotides align to TRBD2. Germline V gives CDR1 SGHVS, CDR2 FQNEAQ. V lost 5 bases and J lost 0; bases outside the gene matches: 7. This CDR3 comprises 16 residues.

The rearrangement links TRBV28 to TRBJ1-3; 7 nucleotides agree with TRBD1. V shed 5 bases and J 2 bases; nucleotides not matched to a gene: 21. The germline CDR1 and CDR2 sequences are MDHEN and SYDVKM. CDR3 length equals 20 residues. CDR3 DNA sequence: TGTGCCAGCAGTCCCCCCCCCTCGGACAGGCCCTTACCTCCTGGAAACACCATATATTTT. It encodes CASSPPPSDRPLPPGNTIYF. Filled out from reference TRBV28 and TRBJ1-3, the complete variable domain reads DVKVTQSSRYLVKRTGEKVFLECVQDMDHENMFWYRQDPGLGLRLIYFSYDVKMKEKGDIPEGYSVSREKKERFSLILESASTNQTSMYLCASSPPPSDRPLPPGNTIYFGEGSWLTVV.

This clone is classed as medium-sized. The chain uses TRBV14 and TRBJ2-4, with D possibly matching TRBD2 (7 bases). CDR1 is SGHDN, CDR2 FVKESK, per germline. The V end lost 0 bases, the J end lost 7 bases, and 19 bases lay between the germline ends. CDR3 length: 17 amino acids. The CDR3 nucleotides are TGTGCCAGCAGCCAAGATAGATTGGCGGGGGCCGCGAACATTCAGTACTTC. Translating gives CASSQDRLAGAANIQYF. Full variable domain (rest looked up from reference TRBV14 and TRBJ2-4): EAGVTQFPSHSVIEKGQTVTLRCDPISGHDNLYWYRRVMGKEIKFLLHFVKESKQDESGMPNNRFLAERTGGTYSTLKVQPAELEDSGVYFCASSQDRLAGAANIQYFGAGTRLSVL.

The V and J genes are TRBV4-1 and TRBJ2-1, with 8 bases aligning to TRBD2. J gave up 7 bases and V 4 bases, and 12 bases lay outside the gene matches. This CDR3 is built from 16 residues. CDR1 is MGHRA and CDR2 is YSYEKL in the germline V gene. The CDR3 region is CASSLRALGRDNEQFF. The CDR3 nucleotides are TGCGCCAGCAGCCTCAGGGCCCTCGGGAGGGATAATGAGCAGTTCTTC.

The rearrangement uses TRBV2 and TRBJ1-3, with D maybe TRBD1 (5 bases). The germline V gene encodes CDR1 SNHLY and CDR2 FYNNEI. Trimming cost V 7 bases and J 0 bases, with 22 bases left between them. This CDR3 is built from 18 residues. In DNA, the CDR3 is TGTGCCAGCATCCCTAGGGGTGGACTGTTATCCTCTGGAAACACCATATATTTT. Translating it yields CASIPRGGLLSSGNTIYF. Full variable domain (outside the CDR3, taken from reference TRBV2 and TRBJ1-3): EPEVTQTPSHQVTQMGQEVILRCVPISNHLYFYWYRQILGQKVEFLVSFYNNEISEKSEIFDDQFSVERPDGSNFTLKIRSTKLEDSAMYFCASIPRGGLLSSGNTIYFGEGSWLTVV.

CDR3 amino acids: CASSPVGAGGTEQYF. The CDR3 region has the DNA TGTGCCAGCAGCCCCGTCGGGGCGGGAGGAACCGAGCAGTACTTC. The chain employs TRBV9 and TRBJ2-7, with 8 bases that match TRBD2. Trimming removed 4 bases from V and 6 bases from J; junction bases left unmatched: 12. Germline CDR1 is SGDLS and CDR2 is YYNGEE. CDR3 length equals 15 residues.

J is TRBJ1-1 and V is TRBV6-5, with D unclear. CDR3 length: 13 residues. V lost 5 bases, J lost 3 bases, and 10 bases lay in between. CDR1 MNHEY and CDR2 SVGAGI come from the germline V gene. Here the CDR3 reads CASSVPPHTEAFF. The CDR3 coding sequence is TGTGCCAGCAGTGTACCACCTCACACTGAAGCTTTCTTT.

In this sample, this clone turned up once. CDR3 protein: CASSPRGQATEAFF. CDR3 in DNA: TGTGCCAGCTCACCACGCGGACAGGCCACTGAAGCTTTCTTT. J is TRBJ1-1 and V is TRBV18; 7 bases fit TRBD1. CDR3 length: 14 residues. Germline trimming cut 1 base from V and 4 bases from J; bases unmatched to any gene: 3. In germline, CDR1 is KGHSH, CDR2 LQKENI.

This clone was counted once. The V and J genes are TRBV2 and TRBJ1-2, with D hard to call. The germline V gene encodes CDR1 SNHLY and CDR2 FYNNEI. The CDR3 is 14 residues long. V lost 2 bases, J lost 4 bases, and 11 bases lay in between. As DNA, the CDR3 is TGTGCCAGCAGTGAATTGAAGGTGACCTATGGCTACACCTTC. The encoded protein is CASSELKVTYGYTF.

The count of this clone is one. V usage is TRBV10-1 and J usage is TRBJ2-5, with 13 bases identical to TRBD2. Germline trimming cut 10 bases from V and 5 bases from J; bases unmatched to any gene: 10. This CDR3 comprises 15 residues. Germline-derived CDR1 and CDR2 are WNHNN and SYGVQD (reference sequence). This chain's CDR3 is CAILPGLAGTETQYF. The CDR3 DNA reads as TGCGCCATATTACCGGGACTAGCGGGAACGGAGACCCAGTACTTC.

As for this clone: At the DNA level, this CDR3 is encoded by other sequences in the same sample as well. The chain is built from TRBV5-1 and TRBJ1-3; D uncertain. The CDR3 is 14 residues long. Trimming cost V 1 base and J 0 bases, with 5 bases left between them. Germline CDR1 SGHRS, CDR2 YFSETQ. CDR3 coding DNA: TGCGCCAGCAGCTTGACGGGCTCTGGAAACACCATATATTTT. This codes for CASSLTGSGNTIYF.

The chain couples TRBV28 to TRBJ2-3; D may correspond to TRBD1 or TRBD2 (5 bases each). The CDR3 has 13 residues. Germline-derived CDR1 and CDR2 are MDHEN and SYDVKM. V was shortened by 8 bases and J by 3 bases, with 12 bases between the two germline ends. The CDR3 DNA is TGTGCCAGCCCGGGGCTGGGAACAGATACGCAGTATTTT. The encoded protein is CASPGLGTDTQYF.

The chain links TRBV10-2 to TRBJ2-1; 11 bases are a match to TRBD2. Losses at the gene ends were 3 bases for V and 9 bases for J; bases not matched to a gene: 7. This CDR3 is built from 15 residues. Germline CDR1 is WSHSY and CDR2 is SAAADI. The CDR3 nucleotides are TGCGCCAGCAGTGACCTTAGCGGGAGGGCCTTTGAGCAGTTCTTC. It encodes CASSDLSGRAFEQFF.

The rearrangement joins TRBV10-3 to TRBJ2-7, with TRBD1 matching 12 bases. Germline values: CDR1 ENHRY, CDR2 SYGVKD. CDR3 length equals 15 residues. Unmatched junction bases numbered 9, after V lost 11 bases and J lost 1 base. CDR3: CAAQGGQGASYEQYF. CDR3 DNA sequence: TGTGCCGCCCAGGGGGGACAGGGGGCATCCTACGAGCAGTACTTC.

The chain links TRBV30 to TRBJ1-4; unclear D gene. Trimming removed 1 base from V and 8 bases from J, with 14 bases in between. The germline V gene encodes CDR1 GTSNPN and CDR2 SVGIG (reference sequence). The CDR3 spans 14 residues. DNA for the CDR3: TGTGCCTGGAGTGGGACCCGCCTGGGCGAAAAACTGTTTTTT. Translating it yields CAWSGTRLGEKLFF.

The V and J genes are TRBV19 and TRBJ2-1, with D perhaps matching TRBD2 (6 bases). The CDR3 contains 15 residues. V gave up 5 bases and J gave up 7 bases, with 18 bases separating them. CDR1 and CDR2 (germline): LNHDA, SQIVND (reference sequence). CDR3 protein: CASSVTGTLGNEQFF. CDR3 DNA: TGTGCCAGTAGTGTCACCGGGACTCTTGGGAATGAGCAGTTCTTC.

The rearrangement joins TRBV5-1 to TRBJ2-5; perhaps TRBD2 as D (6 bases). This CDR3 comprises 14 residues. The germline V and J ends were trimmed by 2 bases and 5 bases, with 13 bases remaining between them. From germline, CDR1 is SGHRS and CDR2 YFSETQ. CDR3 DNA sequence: TGCGCCAGCAGCTTATCGGGAGTTCGGGAGACCCAGTACTTC. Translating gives CASSLSGVRETQYF.

The CDR3 nucleotides read TGTGCCAGCAGCGTTGGGACTACCCAAGAGACCCAGTACTTC. Translated: CASSVGTTQETQYF. The chain couples TRBV9 to TRBJ2-5; TRBD2 agrees at 7 bases. Trimming took 2 bases from V and 1 from J; bases not matched to a gene: 2. From germline, CDR1 is SGDLS and CDR2 YYNGEE. This CDR3 region has 14 residues.

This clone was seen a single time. For the CDR3, the DNA is TGTGCCAGTAACCCCCGCGGACAGGGGTTGCCGGGGGCCAACGTCCTGACTTTC. This codes for CASNPRGQGLPGANVLTF. The chain links TRBV19 to TRBJ2-6; 9 positions match TRBD1. V was pared by 7 bases and J by 4 bases, with 14 bases of the junction left unmatched. The CDR3 loop spans 18 amino acids. Per germline, CDR1 LNHDA and CDR2 SQIVND (reference sequence).

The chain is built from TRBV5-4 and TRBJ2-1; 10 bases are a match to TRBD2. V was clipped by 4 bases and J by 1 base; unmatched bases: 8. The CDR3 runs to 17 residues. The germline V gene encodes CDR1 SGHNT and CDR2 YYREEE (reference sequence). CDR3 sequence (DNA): TGTGCCAGCAGCGGTATAGCGGGAGGCCATTCCTACAATGAGCAGTTCTTC. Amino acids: CASSGIAGGHSYNEQFF.

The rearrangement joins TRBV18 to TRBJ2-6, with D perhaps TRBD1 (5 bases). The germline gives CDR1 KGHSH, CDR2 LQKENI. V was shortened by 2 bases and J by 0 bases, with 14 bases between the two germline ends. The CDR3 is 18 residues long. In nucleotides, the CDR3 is TGTGCCAGCTCACCAATAGGAACAGGACGCTCTGGGGCCAACGTCCTGACTTTC. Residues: CASSPIGTGRSGANVLTF.

The CDR3 DNA sequence: TGTGCCAGCAGCGTGCTTGAGGCAGGGACCGAGCAGTACTTC. Its translation: CASSVLEAGTEQYF. The chain has TRBV9 and TRBJ2-7; D may be TRBD1 or TRBD2 (5 bases each). V lost 2 bases and J 6 bases, leaving 15 bases between the germline ends. Germline values: CDR1 SGDLS, CDR2 YYNGEE. The CDR3 has 14 residues.

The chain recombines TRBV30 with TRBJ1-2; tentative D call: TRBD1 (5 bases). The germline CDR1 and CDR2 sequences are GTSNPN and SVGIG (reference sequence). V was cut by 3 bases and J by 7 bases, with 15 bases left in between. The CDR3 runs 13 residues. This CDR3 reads CAWRLGGGGGYTF. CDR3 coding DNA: TGTGCCTGGAGGCTGGGGGGGGGAGGTGGCTACACCTTC.

The CDR3 DNA sequence: TGTGCCAGCAGTCCCTTTCAGGGGGCTTACGGCCAAGCTTTCTTT. This encodes CASSPFQGAYGQAFF. The V and J genes are TRBV28 and TRBJ1-1; 8 bases line up with TRBD1. V was clipped by 5 bases and J by 9 bases; unmatched bases: 14. The CDR3 has 15 residues. Germline V gene data show CDR1 as MDHEN and CDR2 as SYDVKM. Full variable domain (remainder filled in from reference TRBV28 and TRBJ1-1): DVKVTQSSRYLVKRTGEKVFLECVQDMDHENMFWYRQDPGLGLRLIYFSYDVKMKEKGDIPEGYSVSREKKERFSLILESASTNQTSMYLCASSPFQGAYGQAFFGQGTRLTVV.

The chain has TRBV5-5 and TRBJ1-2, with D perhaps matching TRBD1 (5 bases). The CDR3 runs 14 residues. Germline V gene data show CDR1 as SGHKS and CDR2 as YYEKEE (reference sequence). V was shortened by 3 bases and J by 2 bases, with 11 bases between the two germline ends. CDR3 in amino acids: CASSSGTENYGYTF. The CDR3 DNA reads TGTGCCAGCAGCTCCGGGACGGAGAACTATGGCTACACCTTC.